A single sample is the source of the 20 T cell receptor beta chains below, sequenced in a study of blood T cell repertoires in COVID-19. The table came from immunoSEQ multiplex PCR; TCRdb's copy has only in-frame clones and leaves some out. The sample holds a few hundred thousand clones; roughly 82% are singletons and the top ten take around 13%. Source material: peripheral blood. These receptors were collected from a human donor in a cohort sampled during active COVID-19.

The V gene is TRBV30, the J gene TRBJ2-7; D is unclear. Germline CDR1 is GTSNPN and CDR2 is SVGIG (reference sequence). Trimming removed 0 bases at V and 5 bases at J, with 11 bases between. The CDR3 totals 13 residues. This chain's CDR3 is CAWSVREEHEQYF. As DNA, the CDR3 is TGTGCCTGGAGTGTAAGAGAGGAGCACGAGCAGTACTTC.

V usage is TRBV30 and J usage is TRBJ2-7, with D maybe TRBD2 (5 bases). V was shortened by 7 bases and J by 5 bases, with 18 bases between the two germline ends. The CDR3 runs 13 residues. Germline V gene sequence: CDR1 GTSNPN, CDR2 SVGIG (reference sequence). This chain's CDR3 is CAYTPSPLHEQYF. In nucleotides, the CDR3 is TGTGCCTATACTCCTAGCCCTCTCCACGAGCAGTACTTC.

J is TRBJ2-1 and V is TRBV18; D gene unclear. Germline V gene sequence: CDR1 KGHSH, CDR2 LQKENI. The CDR3 is 13 residues long. V gave up 2 bases and J gave up 4 bases, with 6 bases separating them. The CDR3 DNA follows: TGTGCCAGCTCACCAATACAGTACAATGAGCAGTTCTTC. Amino acids: CASSPIQYNEQFF. The full variable domain, rest sourced from reference TRBV18 and TRBJ2-1, is NAGVMQNPRHLVRRRGQEARLRCSPMKGHSHVYWYRQLPEEGLKFMVYLQKENIIDESGMPKERFSAEFPKEGPSILRIQQVVRGDSAAYFCASSPIQYNEQFFGPGTRLTVL.

This clone was recorded a few times. The chain employs TRBV7-2 and TRBJ2-5; D remains ambiguous. Trimming removed 3 bases at V and 5 bases at J, with 13 bases between. The CDR3 loop spans 14 amino acids. The V gene's germline CDR1 is SGHTA and CDR2 FQGNSA. CDR3 region: CASSFLGVRETQYF. The DNA for the CDR3 is TGTGCCAGCAGCTTCCTAGGAGTAAGGGAGACCCAGTACTTC.

This chain uses TRBV5-1 with TRBJ2-1; the match to TRBD2 covers 12 bases. There are 19 residues in the CDR3. CDR1 and CDR2 from the germline V gene are SGHRS and YFSETQ. Germline trimming cut 4 bases from V and 13 bases from J; bases unmatched to any gene: 24. CDR3 DNA: TGCGCCAGCAGCCCGGACCCCACAGGGCCCGGGCTAGCGGGAGGGCAACAGTTCTTC. Translation gives CASSPDPTGPGLAGGQQFF.

This clone was picked up a small number of times. V usage is TRBV27 and J usage is TRBJ2-1, with TRBD2 as a possible D gene (6 bases). This CDR3 has 17 residues. With 7 bases removed from V and 3 bases from J, the gap between germline ends came to 22 bases. The germline gives CDR1 MNHEY, CDR2 SMNVEV (reference sequence). The DNA of the CDR3 is TGTGCCAGCACCCTGCTTACCGGGACTCCCATCTACAATGAGCAGTTCTTC. It is translated as CASTLLTGTPIYNEQFF.

The chain has TRBV5-5 and TRBJ2-7, with a tentative D call TRBD1 (5 bases). Trimming shortened V by 0 bases and J by 0 bases, and 13 bases separated the two germline ends. The CDR3 is made up of 16 amino acids. Germline CDR1 SGHKS, CDR2 YYEKEE (reference sequence). The CDR3 region is CASSLVLGQPSYEQYF. CDR3 coding DNA: TGTGCCAGCAGCTTGGTTTTGGGGCAGCCCTCCTACGAGCAGTACTTC.

CDR3 DNA sequence: TGTGCCAGCAGGCCAACTAGCGGAACCTACGAGCAGTACTTC. This translates into CASRPTSGTYEQYF. The rearrangement uses TRBV2 and TRBJ2-7; TRBD2 matches 8 bases. V shed 6 bases and J 2 bases; nucleotides not matched to a gene: 6. The CDR3 totals 14 residues. Per germline, CDR1 SNHLY and CDR2 FYNNEI.

A single count supports this clone. The V call is TRBV19, the J call TRBJ2-1; D perhaps matches TRBD2 (5 bases). The V gene lost 3 bases and the J gene lost 3 bases, with 12 bases spanning the gap. In germline, CDR1 is LNHDA, CDR2 SQIVND (reference sequence). This CDR3 contains 15 residues. CDR3 in amino acids: CASSIWAGGYNEQFF. DNA of the CDR3: TGTGCCAGTAGTATCTGGGCGGGTGGCTACAATGAGCAGTTCTTC. Full variable domain (outside the CDR3, taken from reference TRBV19 and TRBJ2-1): DGGITQSPKYLFRKEGQNVTLSCEQNLNHDAMYWYRQDPGQGLRLIYYSQIVNDFQKGDIAEGYSVSREKKESFPLTVTSAQKNPTAFYLCASSIWAGGYNEQFFGPGTRLTVL.

CDR3: CASSLTSTDTQYF. CDR3 coding DNA: TGTGCCAGCAGTCTCACTAGCACAGATACGCAGTATTTT. J is TRBJ2-3 and V is TRBV12-3 or TRBV12-4; no firm D call. The CDR3 extends over 13 amino acids. Trimming took 5 bases from V and 0 from J, leaving 6 bases between them.

The rearrangement uses TRBV21-1 and TRBJ2-2; the D call in the table, TRBD1, was not verified against the DNA. TRBV21-1 is labeled a pseudogene. The CDR3 runs to 17 residues. Written as DNA, the CDR3 is TGTGCCAGCAGCAACGCTCCGTACGACAGGGACACCGGGGAGCTGTTTTTT. Its translation is CASSNAPYDRDTGELFF.

The chain has TRBV7-2 and TRBJ2-7, with D perhaps matching TRBD1 (5 bases). Trimming pared 5 bases from V and 7 bases from J, leaving 21 bases between. Looked up from germline, CDR1 is SGHTA and CDR2 is FQGNSA. This CDR3 comprises 15 residues. The CDR3 DNA sequence: TGTGCCAGCAGCCCTCCCCAGGGTAAACCAATAGAGCAGTACTTC. This sequence encodes CASSPPQGKPIEQYF.

The genes are TRBV5-1 and TRBJ2-5, with D perhaps TRBD2 (6 bases). V gave up 4 bases and J gave up 3 bases, with 19 bases separating them. The CDR3 length is 16 residues. In germline, CDR1 is SGHRS, CDR2 YFSETQ. This CDR3 is CASSSMWGGAKETQYF. Here the CDR3 DNA reads TGCGCCAGCAGCAGCATGTGGGGCGGGGCGAAAGAGACCCAGTACTTC. The full variable domain, with the rest looked up from reference TRBV5-1 and TRBJ2-5, is KAGVTQTPRYLIKTRGQQVTLSCSPISGHRSVSWYQQTPGQGLQFLFEYFSETQRNKGNFPGRFSGRQFSNSRSEMNVSTLELGDSALYLCASSSMWGGAKETQYFGPGTRLLVL.

This sequence joins TRBV6-1 and TRBJ2-7; possible D gene TRBD1, 6 bases. V was pared by 2 bases and J by 4 bases, with 15 bases between. Per germline, CDR1 MNHNS and CDR2 SASEGT. This CDR3 comprises 15 residues. CDR3 coding DNA: TGTGCCAGCAGTGAACTCCCTAACAGGGCATACGAGCAGTACTTC. This encodes CASSELPNRAYEQYF.

The J gene is TRBJ1-5, the V gene TRBV15, with no clear D. The V and J ends lost 5 bases and 2 bases respectively, with 13 bases between them. The CDR3 consists of 15 residues. In germline, CDR1 is LNHNV, CDR2 YYDKDF (reference sequence). The CDR3, as DNA: TGTGCCACCAGCCCCCCGGGATCGGGCAATCAGCCCCAGCATTTT. Its translation is CATSPPGSGNQPQHF.

This clone was recorded once. The genes are TRBV28 and TRBJ1-1, with TRBD1 as a possible D gene (5 bases). This CDR3 is 15 amino acids long. Germline V gene data show CDR1 as MDHEN and CDR2 as SYDVKM. V lost 1 base, J lost 1 base, and 10 bases lay in between. The CDR3 sequence: CASSLYGAPNTEAFF. The CDR3, as DNA: TGTGCCAGCAGTTTATATGGGGCCCCGAACACTGAAGCTTTCTTT.

This clone was detected only once. The CDR3 DNA is TGTGCCAGCAGCTTGACAGCGGGAGATCACGAGCAGTACTTC. Its translation: CASSLTAGDHEQYF. The chain joins TRBV7-8 to TRBJ2-7, with 8 bases matching TRBD2. There are 14 residues in the CDR3. Per the germline V gene, CDR1 is SGHVS and CDR2 is FQNEAQ. V lost 3 bases to trimming and J lost 5 bases; unmatched junction nucleotides: 6.

The chain has TRBV4-1 and TRBJ2-1; 11 bases map to TRBD2. Per the germline V gene, CDR1 is MGHRA and CDR2 is YSYEKL. CDR3 length: 18 residues. V gave up 1 base and J gave up 6 bases; unmatched junction bases: 11. The CDR3 region is CASSQGPLAGGPRNEQFF. CDR3 bases: TGCGCCAGCAGCCAAGGACCGTTAGCGGGAGGGCCGCGCAATGAGCAGTTCTTC.

The chain combines TRBV7-5 with TRBJ2-7; the listed D gene, TRBD2, was not tested against the DNA. TRBV7-5 is reported as a pseudogene. The CDR3 is 16 amino acids. Here the CDR3 reads CARSLVPSEHSYEQYF. The CDR3 DNA reads TGTGCCAGAAGCTTAGTACCCAGCGAACATTCCTACGAGCAGTACTTC.

The table lists this clone with a count of one. The V and J genes are TRBV5-1 and TRBJ2-6; 8 nucleotides agree with TRBD1. The germline V gene has CDR1 SGHRS and CDR2 YFSETQ. The CDR3 has 18 residues. Trimming cost V 0 bases and J 0 bases; bases outside gene matches: 5. The CDR3 spells CASSLAGTGLSGANVLTF. The CDR3 DNA reads TGCGCCAGCAGCTTGGCCGGGACAGGCCTCTCTGGGGCCAACGTCCTGACTTTC.